The 30 T cell receptor beta chains below were found in one sample sequenced in a study of blood T cell repertoires in COVID-19. The repertoire was sequenced with immunoSEQ multiplex PCR; TCRdb's copy has only in-frame clones and lacks some. The sample consists of roughly 260,000 clones, 91% of them appearing once. The specimen was peripheral blood. These receptors were obtained from a person aged 18-30 years with COVID-19, enrolled during active disease.

This clone has more than one count but fewer than ten. J is TRBJ2-1 and V is TRBV28; 7 bases match TRBD2. The CDR3 is 14 residues long. Trimming removed 0 bases from V and 7 bases from J; junction bases left unmatched: 3. The V gene's germline CDR1 is MDHEN and CDR2 SYDVKM. CDR3 sequence (DNA): TGTGCCAGCAGTTTATGGGGGGAGGGTAATGAGCAGTTCTTC. This codes for CASSLWGEGNEQFF.

This rearrangement joins TRBV5-4 to TRBJ1-1; D call uncertain. Germline assignment: CDR1 SGHNT and CDR2 YYREEE (reference sequence). The CDR3 contains 15 residues. Trimming stripped 0 bases from V and 1 base from J, with 10 bases between. The DNA for the CDR3 is TGTGCCAGCAGCTTGGAAGGACGGGGGAACACTGAAGCTTTCTTT. Translating gives CASSLEGRGNTEAFF.

The chain recombines TRBV9 with TRBJ2-7, with 11 bases lining up with TRBD1. V lost 2 bases to trimming and J lost 4 bases; unmatched junction nucleotides: 8. Germline values: CDR1 SGDLS, CDR2 YYNGEE. The CDR3 spans 16 residues. The CDR3 loop is CASSVSGQGASYEQYF. The CDR3, as DNA: TGTGCCAGCAGCGTTAGCGGACAGGGGGCGTCTTACGAGCAGTACTTC. The complete variable domain, with remaining parts taken from reference TRBV9 and TRBJ2-7, reads DSGVTQTPKHLITATGQRVTLRCSPRSGDLSVYWYQQSLDQGLQFLIQYYNGEERAKGNILERFSAQQFPDLHSELNLSSLELGDSALYFCASSVSGQGASYEQYFGPGTRLTVT.

The gene calls are TRBV25-1 and TRBJ1-2; tentatively, D is TRBD1 (6 bases). CDR1 is MGHDK, CDR2 SYGVNS, per germline. The V end was cut by 6 bases, the J end by 4 bases, with 12 bases between. The CDR3 has 13 amino acids. The CDR3 loop reads CASSYDRIYGYTF. In nucleotides, the CDR3 is TGTGCCAGCAGCTATGACAGGATCTATGGCTACACCTTC.

The V and J genes are TRBV12-3 or TRBV12-4 and TRBJ2-1, with TRBD2 as a possible D gene (6 bases). CDR3 size: 12 residues. Trimming shortened V by 10 bases and J by 6 bases, and 13 bases separated the two germline ends. In nucleotides, the CDR3 is TGTGCCACCTCTCCTAGCGCCAATGAGCAGTTCTTC. Residues: CATSPSANEQFF.

The chain has TRBV6-1 and TRBJ2-1; no definite D call. V was shortened by 1 base and J by 10 bases, with 5 bases between the two germline ends. The V gene's germline CDR1 is MNHNS and CDR2 SASEGT. The CDR3 has 11 amino acids. CDR3 sequence (DNA): TGTGCCAGCAGTGAAGAAAGCGAGCAGTTCTTC. Protein sequence: CASSEESEQFF.

The genes are TRBV5-5 and TRBJ2-7, with a tentative D call TRBD2 (6 bases). The CDR3 extends over 16 amino acids. Germline V gives CDR1 SGHKS, CDR2 YYEKEE (reference sequence). The V gene lost 3 bases and the J gene lost 0 bases, with 16 bases spanning the gap. DNA for the CDR3: TGTGCCAGCAGCTCAGGTGGGGGGAAACTCTCCTACGAGCAGTACTTC. This encodes CASSSGGGKLSYEQYF.

This clone was picked up one time. V usage is TRBV19 and J usage is TRBJ1-3; D not resolved. Germline V CDR1 and CDR2: LNHDA, SQIVND (reference sequence). V dropped 5 bases and J dropped 0 bases, with 11 bases sitting between them. The CDR3 consists of 15 residues. The CDR3 DNA follows: TGTGCCAGTAGTCGTGTCGGGAGCTCTGGAAACACCATATATTTT. This encodes CASSRVGSSGNTIYF.

This chain links TRBV7-3 with TRBJ2-5, with 9 bases identical to TRBD1. Per the germline V gene, CDR1 is SGHTA and CDR2 is FQGTGA. J gave up 5 bases and V 5 bases, and 3 bases lay outside the gene matches. CDR3 length equals 13 residues. This chain's CDR3 is CASSRQGDETQYF. As DNA, the CDR3 is TGTGCCAGCAGCCGACAGGGGGATGAGACCCAGTACTTC.

The gene calls are TRBV5-4 and TRBJ2-7, with 7 bases aligning to TRBD1. The trim removed 4 bases at V and 3 bases at J, leaving 7 bases unmatched. The germline V gene encodes CDR1 SGHNT and CDR2 YYREEE (reference sequence). CDR3 size: 14 residues. The CDR3 coding sequence is TGTGCCAGCAGCCCGGGGACAGAGCGCTACGAGCAGTACTTC. The encoded protein is CASSPGTERYEQYF.

J is TRBJ2-1 and V is TRBV5-6, with 9 nucleotides matching TRBD2. From germline, CDR1 is SGHDT and CDR2 YYEEEE. The junction had 11 bases not matched to a gene; V was cut back by 4 bases and J by 3 bases. The CDR3 consists of 17 residues. CDR3 sequence reads: CASSDRPGLAVYNEQFF. DNA for the CDR3: TGTGCCAGCAGCGACCGACCGGGACTAGCAGTCTACAATGAGCAGTTCTTC.

V usage is TRBV25-1 and J usage is TRBJ1-2; 7 bases are a match to TRBD1. Germline loops: CDR1 MGHDK, CDR2 SYGVNS. The length of the CDR3 is 14 residues. Trimming took 3 bases from V and 4 from J; bases not matched to a gene: 5. The CDR3 nucleotides are TGTGCCAGCAGTGAGAAGGGGGCGAGCTATGGCTACACCTTC. Translation: CASSEKGASYGYTF.

This clone was detected once. This rearrangement joins TRBV19 to TRBJ2-7, with D perhaps matching TRBD1 (6 bases). CDR1 and CDR2 (germline): LNHDA, SQIVND (reference sequence). Trimming removed 5 bases from V and 3 bases from J, with 11 bases in between. The length of the CDR3 is 13 residues. CDR3 sequence: CASSLGDNYEQYF. The CDR3 DNA follows: TGTGCCAGTAGTCTGGGGGACAACTACGAGCAGTACTTC.

The chain is built from TRBV6-5 and TRBJ2-3; TRBD2 matches 10 bases. The CDR3 sequence is 16 residues long. The V gene end was trimmed by 2 bases and the J gene end by 1 base; junction bases not matched to a gene: 3. CDR1 is MNHEY, CDR2 SVGAGI, per germline. CDR3 in amino acids: CASSYPAGGGTDTQYF. CDR3 coding DNA: TGTGCCAGCAGTTACCCAGCGGGAGGGGGCACAGATACGCAGTATTTT.

The V gene is TRBV28, the J gene TRBJ1-5, with 7 positions matching TRBD1. V shed 5 bases, J shed 7 bases, and the junction held 8 bases outside the gene matches. There are 14 residues in the CDR3. The germline V gene has CDR1 MDHEN and CDR2 SYDVKM. In nucleotides, the CDR3 is TGTGCCAGCAGTCCTCCAGGGGGATGGCAGCCCCAGCATTTT. Translated: CASSPPGGWQPQHF. The variable domain in full, with the rest retrieved from reference TRBV28 and TRBJ1-5, is DVKVTQSSRYLVKRTGEKVFLECVQDMDHENMFWYRQDPGLGLRLIYFSYDVKMKEKGDIPEGYSVSREKKERFSLILESASTNQTSMYLCASSPPGGWQPQHFGDGTRLSIL.

This chain connects TRBV2 to TRBJ1-1, with a tentative D call TRBD1 (5 bases). V was cut by 6 bases and J by 1 base, with 9 bases left in between. The CDR3 has 13 residues. Germline CDR1 SNHLY, CDR2 FYNNEI. DNA for the CDR3: TGTGCCAGCAGGGGGCCCTCGAACACTGAAGCTTTCTTT. Translated, it gives CASRGPSNTEAFF.

The DNA for the CDR3 is TGTGCCAGCAGCTTTGGGGTAGCGGCCGCACCGGATACGCAGTATTTT. Encoded protein: CASSFGVAAAPDTQYF. The genes are TRBV5-4 and TRBJ2-3; weak D call: TRBD2 (6 bases). V gave up 2 bases and J gave up 6 bases, with 19 bases separating them. The CDR3 runs 16 residues. In germline, CDR1 is SGHNT, CDR2 YYREEE (reference sequence).

The V gene is TRBV19, the J gene TRBJ2-2, with D possibly matching TRBD1 (6 bases). The CDR3 loop spans 12 amino acids. Germline CDR1 and CDR2: LNHDA and SQIVND (reference sequence). Trimming shortened V by 5 bases and J by 5 bases, and 6 bases separated the two germline ends. DNA for the CDR3: TGTGCCAGTAGTCAGGGGACCGGGGAGCTGTTTTTT. Translating it yields CASSQGTGELFF.

The CDR3 DNA sequence: TGTGCCAGCAGCTTCCGAGGACAGGGGACTTCACCCCTCCACTTT. Translated: CASSFRGQGTSPLHF. The genes are TRBV11-2 and TRBJ1-6; TRBD1 matches at 9 bases. This CDR3 spans 15 amino acids. The J segment lost 9 bases and the V segment lost 3 bases, leaving 6 bases of the junction unmatched. The V gene's germline CDR1 is SGHAT and CDR2 FQNNGV.

The rearrangement joins TRBV21-1 to TRBJ1-2; TRBD1 is taken as the D call from the table, unchecked against the DNA. TRBV21-1 is classified as a pseudogene. The length of the CDR3 is 13 residues. The CDR3 reads CASSVQGAYGYTF. CDR3 nucleotides: TGTGCCAGCAGCGTACAGGGAGCCTATGGCTACACCTTC.

The genes are TRBV27 and TRBJ1-5; no reliable D call. Trimming removed 2 bases at V and 3 bases at J, with 5 bases between. CDR3 length equals 13 residues. From germline, CDR1 is MNHEY and CDR2 SMNVEV (reference sequence). The CDR3 coding sequence is TGTGCCAGCAGTTTAAGCACCAATCAGCCCCAGCATTTT. Encoded protein: CASSLSTNQPQHF.

The V call is TRBV2, the J call TRBJ2-5; the D gene is possibly TRBD2 (5 bases). The V gene lost 3 bases and the J gene lost 2 bases, with 10 bases spanning the gap. The germline gives CDR1 SNHLY, CDR2 FYNNEI. The CDR3 has 14 residues. The DNA for the CDR3 is TGTGCCAGCAGTGATGTCGGGGTTCAAGAGACCCAGTACTTC. This translates into CASSDVGVQETQYF.

This rearrangement joins TRBV7-2 to TRBJ2-3; 7 bases line up with TRBD2. The CDR3 covers 12 residues. The V gene's germline CDR1 is SGHTA and CDR2 FQGNSA. V trimming: 6 bases; J trimming: 5 bases; junction bases outside the gene matches: 2. The CDR3 nucleotides read TGTGCCAGCAGGCGGGAGTTAGATACGCAGTATTTT. It codes for CASRRELDTQYF.

The V and J genes are TRBV11-3 and TRBJ2-1, with 11 bases that match TRBD2. Germline V CDR1 and CDR2: SGHNT, YENEEA. J was trimmed by 10 bases and V by 0 bases; bases with no gene match: 2. The CDR3 length is 14 residues. The CDR3 region is CASSLDGTSGEQFF. CDR3 nucleotide sequence: TGTGCCAGCAGCTTAGATGGGACTAGCGGAGAGCAGTTCTTC.

J is TRBJ2-5 and V is TRBV4-1; 15 nucleotides line up with TRBD2. With 0 bases clipped from V and 1 base from J, the junction kept 3 bases outside the gene matches. This CDR3 comprises 18 residues. Per germline, CDR1 MGHRA and CDR2 YSYEKL. CDR3 DNA sequence: TGCGCCAGCAGCCAAGAACCGGGACTAGCGGGAGGCCAAGAGACCCAGTACTTC. This encodes CASSQEPGLAGGQETQYF.

The gene calls are TRBV4-3 and TRBJ2-2; D is ambiguous. With 0 bases removed from V and 4 bases from J, the gap between germline ends came to 21 bases. This CDR3 is built from 19 residues. In germline, CDR1 is LGHNA, CDR2 YSLEER. CDR3 in amino acids: CASSQDSYERVPGTGELFF. The CDR3 coding sequence is TGCGCCAGCAGCCAAGATTCGTACGAACGGGTACCTGGCACCGGGGAGCTGTTTTTT.

J is TRBJ1-4 and V is TRBV19; the match to TRBD1 covers 7 bases. There are 15 residues in the CDR3. V shed 3 bases, J shed 0 bases, and the junction held 1 base outside the gene matches. CDR1 is LNHDA and CDR2 is SQIVND in the germline V gene (reference sequence). Here the CDR3 DNA reads TGTGCCAGTAGTATCCAGGGGGCAACTAATGAAAAACTGTTTTTT. Translating it yields CASSIQGATNEKLFF.

A few counts support this clone. The same CDR3 also results from other DNA sequences found in this sample. J is TRBJ1-1 and V is TRBV11-2, with TRBD1 matching 9 bases. The V segment lost 5 bases and the J segment 1 base; nucleotides outside the gene matches: 2. This CDR3 region has 14 residues. CDR1 SGHAT and CDR2 FQNNGV come from the germline V gene. The CDR3 sequence is CASSPGQGNTEAFF. The CDR3 DNA follows: TGTGCCAGCAGCCCGGGACAGGGGAACACTGAAGCTTTCTTT. Looking up the rest from reference TRBV11-2 and TRBJ1-1 gives the full variable domain: EAGVAQSPRYKIIEKRQSVAFWCNPISGHATLYWYQQILGQGPKLLIQFQNNGVVDDSQLPKDRFSAERLKGVDSTLKIQPAKLEDSAVYLCASSPGQGNTEAFFGQGTRLTVV.

This chain connects TRBV2 to TRBJ2-7; the match to TRBD1 covers 7 bases. The germline CDR1 and CDR2 sequences are SNHLY and FYNNEI. Trimming removed 6 bases from V and 6 bases from J; junction bases left unmatched: 5. CDR3 size: 12 residues. CDR3 in DNA: TGTGCCAGCAGCGCCGACAGGGTCGAGCAGTACTTC. Amino acids: CASSADRVEQYF.

This clone has only a few counts. The chain recombines TRBV11-2 with TRBJ1-4; D perhaps matches TRBD1 (5 bases). Germline V gives CDR1 SGHAT, CDR2 FQNNGV. The ends were cut back, 4 bases at V and 8 bases at J, with 14 bases in the middle. The CDR3 covers 14 residues. The CDR3 protein is CASSSMGGGEKLFF. The CDR3, as DNA: TGTGCCAGCAGCTCAATGGGGGGTGGCGAAAAACTGTTTTTT. Full variable domain (rest looked up from reference TRBV11-2 and TRBJ1-4): EAGVAQSPRYKIIEKRQSVAFWCNPISGHATLYWYQQILGQGPKLLIQFQNNGVVDDSQLPKDRFSAERLKGVDSTLKIQPAKLEDSAVYLCASSSMGGGEKLFFGSGTQLSVL.